This T cell receptor beta chain was profiled in a study of T cell changes during pregnancy in multiple sclerosis. Libraries were prepared by immunoSEQ multiplex PCR; TCRdb keeps only in-frame clonotypes and omits some of them. The table lists tens of thousands of clones, around 89% of them singletons. The germline V gene has CDR1 SEHNR and CDR2 FQNEAQ (reference sequence). V was cut by 1 base and J by 4 bases, with 8 bases left in between. This CDR3 is built from 13 residues. Sequenced here: CD4+ T cells from peripheral blood mononuclear cells, sampled in the first trimester of pregnancy. This chain joins TRBV7-9 and TRBJ2-7; no reliable D call. The TCR was taken from a female donor with multiple sclerosis, enrolled in a pregnancy study. The CDR3 loop reads CASSLEPGYEQYF. CDR3 bases: TGTGCCAGCAGCTTAGAGCCAGGTTACGAGCAGTACTTC.